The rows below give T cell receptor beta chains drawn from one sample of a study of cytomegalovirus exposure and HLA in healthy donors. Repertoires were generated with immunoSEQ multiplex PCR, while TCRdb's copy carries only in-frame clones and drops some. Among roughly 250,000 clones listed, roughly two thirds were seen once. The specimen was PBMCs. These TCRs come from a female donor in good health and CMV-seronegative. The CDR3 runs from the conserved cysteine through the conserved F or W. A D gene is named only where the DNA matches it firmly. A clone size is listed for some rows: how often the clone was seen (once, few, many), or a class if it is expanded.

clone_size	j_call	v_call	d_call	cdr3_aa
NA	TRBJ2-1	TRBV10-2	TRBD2	CASSGLAGIYNEQFF
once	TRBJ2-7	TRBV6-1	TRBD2	CASSAKGREGLRAEQYF
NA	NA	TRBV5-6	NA	CASSLDGYYEQYF
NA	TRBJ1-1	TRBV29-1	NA	CSVDSLPGGTEAFF
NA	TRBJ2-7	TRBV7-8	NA	CASSPPQGYEQYF
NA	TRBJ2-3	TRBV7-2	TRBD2	CASSLGLAGGADTQYF
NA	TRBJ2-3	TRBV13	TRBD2	CASNGRTSGSDTQYF
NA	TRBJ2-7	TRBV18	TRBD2	CASSPTSGGSYEQYF
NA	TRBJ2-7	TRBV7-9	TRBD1	CSSRRGQNTDEQYF
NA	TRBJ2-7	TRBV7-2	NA	CASSLNFVSGTYSYEQYF
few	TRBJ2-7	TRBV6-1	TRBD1	CATTGTAYEQYF
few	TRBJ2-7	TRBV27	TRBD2	CASSLGAGGSYEQYF
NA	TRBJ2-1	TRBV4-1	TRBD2	CASSPGGTSGRAGSYNEQFF
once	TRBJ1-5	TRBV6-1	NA	CASSEQQYSNQPQHF
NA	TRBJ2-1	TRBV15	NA	CATSRDLRTEQFF
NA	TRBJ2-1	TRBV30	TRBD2	CAWNLLAGGSNEQFF
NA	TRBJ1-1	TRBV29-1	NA	CSAETGHTEAFF
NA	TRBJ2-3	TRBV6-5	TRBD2	CASSRGTSGTDTQYF
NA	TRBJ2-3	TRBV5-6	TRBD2	CASSHDGLAGADTQYF
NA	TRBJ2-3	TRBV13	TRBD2	CASSGRTSGADTQYF
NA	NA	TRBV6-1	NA	CASSAAGEQYF
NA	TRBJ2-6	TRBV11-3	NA	CASSLDQAVKASGANVLTF
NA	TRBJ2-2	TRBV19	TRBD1	CASSRQGEAGELFF
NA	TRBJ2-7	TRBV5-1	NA	CASSFGISYEQYF
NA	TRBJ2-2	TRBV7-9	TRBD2	CSSRLAGGRTGELFF
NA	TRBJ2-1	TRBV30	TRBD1	CAWSSYYRDSSYNEQFF